The 31 T cell receptor beta chains listed next were all sequenced from one sample in a study of spatial heterogeneity in lung cancer. Notes on the study in general: Tracking of tumor mutation counts was seen in expanded intratumoral alpha and beta TCR counts.

Using its own MiXCR run on the 5' RACE reads, TCRdb lists one record per CDR3 protein. The sample lists 15,000 to 20,000 distinct CDR3 sequences; 5.5% to 8% were seen once. Which antigens these TCRs recognize remains unknown. Indicated time point: sample taken at primary tumor resection. The source was lung tumor tissue, collected at surgery. Receptors originate from a female donor with early-stage non-small cell lung cancer.

This clonotype was observed a few times. The V call is TRBV28, the J call TRBJ2-3; D gene unclear. The CDR3 covers 13 residues. Trimming shortened V by 11 bases and J by 0 bases, and 12 bases separated the two germline ends. CDR1 is MDHEN, CDR2 SYDVKM, per germline. This chain's CDR3 is CAVRSTSTDTQYF. CDR3 DNA: TGTGCCGTCAGGTCCACTAGCACAGATACGCAGTATTTT.

This clonotype was counted at least ten times. Here the CDR3 DNA reads TGTGCCAGCAGCTTAGCGGGGGGAATCGAGACCCAGTACTTC. Its translation: CASSLAGGIETQYF. The V and J genes are TRBV7-2 and TRBJ2-5; a possible D gene is TRBD2 (6 bases). Germline V lookup: CDR1 SGHTA, CDR2 FQGNSA. This CDR3 comprises 14 residues. With 0 bases removed from V and 5 bases from J, the gap between germline ends came to 10 bases. Using reference TRBV7-2 and TRBJ2-5 for the parts outside the CDR3, the full variable domain is GAGVSQSPSNKVTEKGKDVELRCDPISGHTALYWYRQSLGQGLEFLIYFQGNSAPDKSGLPSDRFSAERTGGSVSTLTIQRTQQEDSAVYLCASSLAGGIETQYFGPGTRLLVL.

This clonotype was observed many times. V and J are TRBV7-2 and TRBJ2-1, with 9 bases matching TRBD1. The CDR3 is made up of 16 amino acids. The junction had 10 bases not matched to a gene; V was cut back by 2 bases and J by 8 bases. Per the germline V gene, CDR1 is SGHTA and CDR2 is FQGNSA. This CDR3 is CASSLSFGTGSYEQFF. In nucleotides, the CDR3 is TGTGCCAGCAGCTTATCTTTCGGGACAGGGTCTTATGAGCAGTTCTTC.

This clonotype has a count of ten or more. The chain links TRBV11-3 to TRBJ2-5; D unclear. Trimming removed 3 bases at V and 0 bases at J, with 2 bases between. The CDR3 covers 12 residues. The germline V gene encodes CDR1 SGHNT and CDR2 YENEEA. CDR3 in amino acids: CASSLNQETQYF. The CDR3 bases are TGTGCCAGCAGCTTGAACCAAGAGACCCAGTACTTC.

As to this clonotype: Germline is not matched at one junction end, which may reflect a read error. The V gene is TRBV7-9, the J gene TRBJ2-1; 7 nucleotides line up with TRBD1. The V gene's germline CDR1 is SEHNR and CDR2 FQNEAQ (reference sequence). The CDR3 runs to 14 residues. The CDR3 protein is CASGLGGQYNEQFF. The CDR3 DNA reads TGTGCCAGCGGCTTAGGGGGACAGTACAATGAGCAGTTCTTC.

The chain uses TRBV10-3 and TRBJ2-6; no firm D call. The length of the CDR3 is 15 residues. Germline assignment: CDR1 ENHRY and CDR2 SYGVKD. V was pared by 0 bases and J by 1 base, with 4 bases between. This chain's CDR3 is CAISESVSGANVLTF. The CDR3, as DNA: TGTGCCATCAGTGAGTCAGTATCTGGGGCCAACGTCCTGACTTTC.

In its sample, this clonotype was seen many times. V is TRBV20-1 and J is TRBJ1-5, with D hard to call. CDR3 length: 15 residues. The ends were cut back, 0 bases at V and 3 bases at J, with 12 bases in the middle. Germline CDR1 and CDR2: DFQATT and SNEGSKA (reference sequence). The CDR3 loop reads CSARDPGSYNQPQHF. The DNA for the CDR3 is TGCAGTGCTAGAGATCCGGGAAGTTACAATCAGCCCCAGCATTTT.

Judged by abundance, this clonotype is medium-sized. The rearrangement links TRBV7-3 to TRBJ2-1; maybe TRBD2 (6 bases). This CDR3 is built from 15 residues. In germline, CDR1 is SGHTA, CDR2 FQGTGA. The V and J ends lost 2 bases and 4 bases respectively, with 12 bases between them. The CDR3 DNA reads as TGTGCCAGCAGCTTATCTCTGGCGGGGTACAATGAGCAGTTCTTC. Encoded protein: CASSLSLAGYNEQFF.

This clonotype has at least ten counts. This chain joins TRBV28 and TRBJ2-6, with a weak D call TRBD1 (5 bases). V was cut by 6 bases and J by 4 bases, with 13 bases left in between. The CDR3 sequence is 15 residues long. CDR1 and CDR2 from the germline V gene are MDHEN and SYDVKM. The CDR3: CASSSTGSGANVLTF. DNA for the CDR3: TGTGCCAGCAGCTCCACAGGTTCCGGGGCCAACGTCCTGACTTTC.

This clonotype was observed many times. This chain connects TRBV10-2 to TRBJ1-2; the D is unclear. V was clipped by 2 bases and J by 8 bases, with 12 bases between them. Germline lookup yields CDR1 WSHSY and CDR2 SAAADI. CDR3 length: 13 residues. Written as DNA, the CDR3 is TGCGCCAGCAGTGAGGGACGGGCTGGCGGCTACACCTTC. Protein: CASSEGRAGGYTF.

The sample holds many counts of this clonotype. The V and J genes are TRBV23-1 and TRBJ2-3; no reliable D call. TRBV23-1 is an ORF, and what it does is uncertain. This CDR3 region has 14 residues. Trimming removed 3 bases from V and 5 bases from J, with 12 bases in between. The CDR3 DNA is TGCGCCAGCAGTCACGCGTATTTCGGAGATACGCAGTATTTT. It codes for CASSHAYFGDTQYF.

This clonotype has ten or more counts. J is TRBJ2-4 and V is TRBV29-1, with D perhaps TRBD2 (6 bases). CDR1 and CDR2 from the germline V gene are SQVTM and ANQGSEA. The CDR3 contains 14 residues. The V gene lost 5 bases and the J gene lost 2 bases, with 13 bases spanning the gap. The chain's CDR3 is CSVSASVSKNIQYF. In DNA, the CDR3 is TGCAGCGTTTCGGCTAGCGTGTCCAAAAACATTCAGTACTTC.

The chain employs TRBV28 and TRBJ1-1; the match to TRBD1 covers 7 bases. Unmatched junction bases numbered 12, after V lost 10 bases and J lost 7 bases. The CDR3 has 13 amino acids. Germline V gene lookup returns CDR1 MDHEN and CDR2 SYDVKM. The CDR3 sequence is CATHTTDRDEAFF. The CDR3 nucleotides read TGTGCCACCCACACAACCGACAGGGATGAAGCTTTCTTT.

This clonotype has at least ten counts. This chain connects TRBV15 to TRBJ2-7; D is unclear. Germline-derived CDR1 and CDR2 are LNHNV and YYDKDF (reference sequence). The V gene lost 4 bases and the J gene lost 4 bases, with 11 bases spanning the gap. This CDR3 contains 13 residues. CDR3 nucleotides: TGTGCCACCAGCAAGGCGGCCCAATACGAGCAGTACTTC. This sequence encodes CATSKAAQYEQYF.

This clonotype was recorded many times. The chain employs TRBV27 and TRBJ1-1; no clear D. Trimming removed 5 bases at V and 0 bases at J, with 19 bases between. Germline CDR1 MNHEY, CDR2 SMNVEV (reference sequence). This CDR3 has 17 amino acids. CDR3 in DNA: TGTGCCAGCAGTCGACATCAGCAGGCGACCATGAACACTGAAGCTTTCTTT. It codes for CASSRHQQATMNTEAFF.

The V and J genes are TRBV20-1 and TRBJ1-1; maybe TRBD1 (5 bases). Trimming stripped 6 bases from V and 2 bases from J, with 10 bases between. CDR3 size: 12 residues. CDR1 is DFQATT and CDR2 is SNEGSKA in the germline V gene (reference sequence). The CDR3 loop is CSARRGNTEAFF. The CDR3 nucleotides are TGCAGTGCCAGGAGGGGAAACACTGAAGCTTTCTTT.

This clonotype has only a few counts. The rearrangement links TRBV28 to TRBJ2-4; 9 bases fit TRBD2. There are 17 residues in the CDR3. Trimming cost V 7 bases and J 1 base; bases outside gene matches: 11. Germline CDR1 MDHEN, CDR2 SYDVKM. In DNA, the CDR3 is TGTGCCAGCACCCTCACGGGGGCGGGAGGGGCCAAAAACATTCAGTACTTC. Translation: CASTLTGAGGAKNIQYF.

In this sample, this clonotype is medium-sized. V usage is TRBV9 and J usage is TRBJ2-3, with TRBD2 matching 7 bases. Germline-derived CDR1 and CDR2 are SGDLS and YYNGEE. The V segment lost 0 bases and the J segment 2 bases; nucleotides outside the gene matches: 12. This CDR3 region has 18 residues. The CDR3 is CASSVATASGGATDTQYF. Written as DNA, the CDR3 is TGTGCCAGCAGCGTAGCTACGGCTAGCGGAGGCGCCACAGATACGCAGTATTTT.

This clonotype is deemed medium-sized. The J gene is TRBJ1-6, the V gene TRBV27; 7 bases line up with TRBD1. The CDR3 runs to 16 residues. Trimming at V came to 4 bases and at J to 5 bases, leaving 8 bases not matched to a gene. Germline assignment: CDR1 MNHEY and CDR2 SMNVEV (reference sequence). The CDR3 DNA is TGTGCCAGCAGTTGGTTCGGCGGGACAGATAATTCACCCCTCCACTTT. This encodes CASSWFGGTDNSPLHF.

This clonotype was recorded many times. J is TRBJ2-3 and V is TRBV20-1; 7 positions match TRBD1. The CDR3 contains 13 residues. Germline trimming cut 3 bases from V and 1 base from J; bases unmatched to any gene: 1. Germline V CDR1 and CDR2: DFQATT, SNEGSKA (reference sequence). The CDR3 loop reads CSASQGGTDTQYF. CDR3 DNA: TGCAGTGCTAGCCAGGGGGGCACAGATACGCAGTATTTT.

This clonotype appeared many times. The CDR3 DNA follows: TGCAGCGTTGCGGGTAGCGGGACGACTAGCACAGATACGCAGTATTTT. The encoded protein is CSVAGSGTTSTDTQYF. This chain connects TRBV29-1 to TRBJ2-3, with 8 bases fitting TRBD2. From germline, CDR1 is SQVTM and CDR2 ANQGSEA. J gave up 0 bases and V 4 bases, and 9 bases lay outside the gene matches. The CDR3 consists of 16 residues.

This clonotype was detected many times. The chain is built from TRBV20-1 and TRBJ1-2, with 9 bases identical to TRBD1. This CDR3 region has 14 residues. Germline V gene sequence: CDR1 DFQATT, CDR2 SNEGSKA (reference sequence). J gave up 3 bases and V 3 bases, and 5 bases lay outside the gene matches. CDR3 bases: TGCAGTGCTAGTACAGGGGGCGCCGACTATGGCTACACCTTC. Translation gives CSASTGGADYGYTF.

The table lists this clonotype with many counts. The chain links TRBV7-9 to TRBJ1-3; D gene ambiguous. Germline values: CDR1 SEHNR, CDR2 FQNEAQ (reference sequence). V was pared by 3 bases and J by 0 bases, with 15 bases between. The CDR3 loop spans 17 amino acids. This CDR3 is CASSFWTGSFSGNTIYF. CDR3 nucleotide sequence: TGTGCCAGCAGCTTCTGGACGGGCAGCTTCTCTGGAAACACCATATATTTT.

This clonotype was observed at least ten times. The V gene is TRBV18, the J gene TRBJ1-5; 8 bases map to TRBD1. Trimming cost V 6 bases and J 2 bases; bases outside gene matches: 3. The germline CDR1 and CDR2 sequences are KGHSH and LQKENI. The CDR3 loop spans 14 amino acids. DNA of the CDR3: TGTGCCAGCTCGTCGACAGGGGGCAATCAGCCCCAGCATTTT. This encodes CASSSTGGNQPQHF.

In this sample, this clonotype turned up many times. This chain joins TRBV12-3 or TRBV12-4 and TRBJ2-7; D is ambiguous. The V and J ends lost 6 bases and 0 bases respectively, with 15 bases between them. The CDR3 runs to 15 residues. The chain's CDR3 is CASRSSGLTSYEQYF. The CDR3 DNA reads as TGTGCCAGCAGATCCTCCGGCCTTACCTCCTACGAGCAGTACTTC.

This clonotype is labeled as medium-sized. The chain employs TRBV29-1 and TRBJ1-4; D possibly corresponds to TRBD1 (6 bases). Trimming took 3 bases from V and 8 from J, leaving 13 bases between them. CDR1 and CDR2 (germline): SQVTM, ANQGSEA. CDR3 size: 13 residues. CDR3 DNA sequence: TGCAGCGTTGACAGGGGTGCAGGGGAAAAACTGTTTTTT. Encoded protein: CSVDRGAGEKLFF.

This clonotype was seen many times. The chain carries TRBV20-1 and TRBJ1-1; D is unclear. Trimming pared 4 bases from V and 8 bases from J, leaving 8 bases between. Germline V gene lookup returns CDR1 DFQATT and CDR2 SNEGSKA (reference sequence). CDR3 size: 10 residues. CDR3 sequence reads: CSATPAEAFF. The CDR3 bases are TGCAGTGCTACGCCAGCCGAAGCTTTCTTT.

This clonotype was seen repeatedly, ten times or more. The chain carries TRBV13 and TRBJ1-4; no reliable D call. V shed 5 bases and J shed 7 bases, with 17 bases lying between them. CDR1 PRHDT and CDR2 FYEKMQ come from the germline V gene (reference sequence). The CDR3 has 15 amino acids. The CDR3 DNA follows: TGTGCCAGCAGCATCCTCGGTTCCAAGCCTGAAAAACTGTTTTTT. It translates to CASSILGSKPEKLFF.

This clonotype was counted at least ten times. The DNA for the CDR3 is TGCAGTGCTAAAAATAGACAAACGGGACAGGGGTTTGAGCAGTTCTTC. It codes for CSAKNRQTGQGFEQFF. The chain has TRBV20-1 and TRBJ2-1; TRBD1 matches 10 bases. Per the germline V gene, CDR1 is DFQATT and CDR2 is SNEGSKA (reference sequence). Losses at the gene ends were 4 bases for V and 9 bases for J; bases not matched to a gene: 15. This CDR3 is built from 16 residues.

This clonotype showed up many times. The chain recombines TRBV6-6 with TRBJ2-7, with TRBD2 identical over 11 bases. Germline lookup yields CDR1 MNHNY and CDR2 SVGAGI (reference sequence). V was clipped by 2 bases and J by 4 bases; unmatched bases: 7. The CDR3 has 16 amino acids. CDR3 nucleotides: TGTGCCAGCAGTTACAAGGGGACTAGCGGAAGTTACGAGCAGTACTTC. Protein sequence: CASSYKGTSGSYEQYF.

At least ten counts were recorded for this clonotype. CDR3 sequence: CASSPRSGSETQYF. The CDR3 DNA reads as TGTGCCAGCAGCCCCCGCAGCGGGAGCGAGACCCAGTACTTC. The rearrangement links TRBV9 to TRBJ2-5; 8 positions match TRBD2. V was clipped by 4 bases and J by 5 bases; unmatched bases: 7. Germline loops: CDR1 SGDLS, CDR2 YYNGEE. The CDR3 runs to 14 residues.